This is a list of T cell receptor beta chains from one sample in a study of CD8 T cells in Susac syndrome. From the immunoSEQ multiplex PCR reads, TCRdb called clonotypes with MiXCR, one entry per CDR3 protein. The data contain about 210,000 distinct CDR3 sequences, 95% of them seen just once; the ten biggest clones take up roughly 0.1%. Sequencing was carried out using CD4+ T cells from PBMCs. All receptors come from a human donor with multiple sclerosis. CDR3s include the opening cysteine and the closing phenylalanine or tryptophan. D genes are given only for firm matches. Clone size appears in some rows only: once, few, many, or a class for an expanded clone.

>.|TRBV12-2|TRBJ2-7|.
CASRFSGDEQYF
TGTGCAAGTCGCTTCTCGGGGGACGAGCAGTACTTC
>.|TRBV15|TRBJ2-3|.
CATSRVDLGTSGTDTQYF
TGTGCCACCAGCAGAGTCGATTTGGGTACCTCTGGCACAGATACGCAGTATTTT
>.|TRBV3-1|TRBJ2-1|.
CASSPRSGLINEQFF
TGTGCCAGCAGCCCTCGATCGGGTCTTATAAATGAGCAGTTCTTC
>once|TRBV27|TRBJ2-3|TRBD1
CASRSYQGAGDTQYF
TGTGCCAGCAGATCTTATCAGGGGGCGGGAGATACGCAGTATTTT
>.|TRBV30|TRBJ2-1|.
CAWSFFIGDEQFF
TGTGCCTGGAGTTTCTTCATCGGCGATGAGCAGTTCTTC
>.|TRBV7-9|TRBJ1-1|.
CASSLGQSNTEAFF
TGTGCCAGCAGCTTAGGGCAGTCGAACACTGAAGCTTTCTTT
>.|TRBV10-3|TRBJ2-1|TRBD2
CAISELAGGYNEQFF
TGTGCCATCAGTGAGTTAGCGGGGGGTTACAATGAGCAGTTCTTC
>.|TRBV7-3|TRBJ2-5|TRBD2
CASSFAGEETQYF
TGTGCCAGCAGCTTCGCGGGAGAAGAGACCCAGTACTTC
>.|TRBV9|TRBJ2-1|.
CASSVDPSNEQFF
TGTGCCAGCAGCGTAGACCCTTCCAATGAGCAGTTCTTC
>.|TRBV5-6|TRBJ2-7|TRBD2
CASTLGPSGSEQYF
TGTGCCAGCACCCTAGGGCCTAGCGGTTCCGAGCAGTACTTC
>.|TRBV18|TRBJ2-5|.
CASSPQRQETQYF
TGTGCCAGCTCACCACAGAGACAAGAGACCCAGTACTTC
>.|TRBV3-1|TRBJ2-7|.
CASSQDLFAFEQYF
TGTGCCAGCAGCCAAGATCTCTTTGCTTTCGAGCAGTACTTC
>.|TRBV5-6|TRBJ1-2|.
CASSLGGGSNYGYTF
TGTGCCAGCAGCTTGGGGGGAGGTTCTAACTATGGCTACACCTTC
>.|TRBV24-1|TRBJ2-1|.
CATSDQFF
TGTGCCACCAGTGATCAGTTCTTC
>.|TRBV29-1|TRBJ2-7|.
CSVVRRGGPYEQYF
TGCAGCGTTGTTCGCAGGGGGGGACCCTACGAGCAGTACTTC
>once|TRBV2|TRBJ1-2|TRBD1
CASSYTDRADYGYTF
TGTGCCAGCAGTTATACCGACAGGGCTGACTATGGCTACACCTTC
>.|TRBV7-9|TRBJ2-7|.
CASSQGTGPYEQYF
TGTGCCAGCAGCCAGGGGACGGGCCCCTACGAGCAGTACTTC
>.|TRBV29-1|TRBJ1-2|TRBD1
CSVRTGGYGYTF
TGCAGCGTTAGGACAGGAGGTTATGGCTACACCTTC
>.|TRBV20-1|TRBJ1-4|.
CSAGGRDEKLFF
TGCAGTGCTGGAGGACGGGATGAAAAACTGTTTTTT
>.|TRBV14|TRBJ1-2|TRBD1
CASSQSDRGYGYTF
TGTGCCAGCAGCCAATCAGACAGGGGGTATGGCTACACCTTC
>.|TRBV9|TRBJ2-1|TRBD2
CASSPTSDHNEQFF
TGTGCCAGCAGCCCTACTAGCGATCACAATGAGCAGTTCTTC
>.|TRBV3-1|TRBJ2-6|.
CASSLGGTSGANVLTF
TGTGCCAGCAGCCTAGGGGGGACATCTGGGGCCAACGTCCTGACTTTC
>.|TRBV27|TRBJ1-5|.
CASRGTNSNQPQHF
TGTGCCAGCAGGGGAACGAATAGCAATCAGCCCCAGCATTTT
>.|TRBV12-3/TRBV12-4|TRBJ1-2|.
CASSRQATYGYTF
TGTGCCAGCAGTCGACAGGCTACCTATGGCTACACCTTC
>.|TRBV6-4|TRBJ2-3|.
CASSEGTFTDTQYF
TGTGCCAGCAGTGAAGGAACCTTTACAGATACGCAGTATTTT
>.|TRBV29-1|TRBJ2-3|TRBD1
CSVEGQEADTQYF
TGCAGCGTCGAGGGACAGGAAGCAGATACGCAGTATTTT
>.|TRBV11-2|TRBJ2-3|TRBD2
CASSRGLAGNGTQYF
TGTGCCAGCAGTCGCGGACTAGCGGGGAATGGCACGCAGTATTTT
>.|TRBV9|TRBJ1-5|TRBD1
CASSVGGGEDQPQHF
TGTGCCAGCAGCGTAGGAGGGGGCGAGGATCAGCCCCAGCATTTT
>.|TRBV20-1|TRBJ2-1|.
CSAAWVDNEQFF
TGCAGTGCGGCCTGGGTCGACAATGAGCAGTTCTTC